Each of the 3 T cell receptor beta chains below was sequenced from the same sample in a study of T-cell reconstitution after alpha-beta-depleted transplantation in children. A TCRbeta library incorporating unique molecular identifiers was prepared. TCRdb ran MiXCR on the PCR reads and lists one entry per CDR3 protein. The sample includes about 610,000 distinct CDR3 sequences, more than 9% of them seen just once. The sample consisted of PBMCs from the stem cell graft donor, taken from the stem cell graft. These receptors all come from a human donor who donated a stem cell graft to a child with acute myeloid leukemia.

This clonotype occurred a few times. The chain couples TRBV11-2 to TRBJ2-3; 8 nucleotides match TRBD1. This CDR3 comprises 18 residues. The germline gives CDR1 SGHAT, CDR2 FQNNGV. The junction had 11 bases not matched to a gene; V was cut back by 0 bases and J by 3 bases. CDR3 protein: CASSLDSGTGIKTDTQYF. The CDR3 DNA reads as TGTGCCAGCAGCTTAGATTCCGGGACAGGTATAAAGACAGATACGCAGTATTTT.

In its sample, this clonotype was seen many times. The chain employs TRBV12-3 or TRBV12-4 and TRBJ1-1; TRBD1 matches at 10 bases. With V trimmed by 3 bases and J by 4 bases, 2 bases remained unmatched. The CDR3 runs to 14 residues. CDR3 in DNA: TGTGCCAGCAGTTTCGGACAGGGGGTCACTGAAGCTTTCTTT. This gives the protein CASSFGQGVTEAFF.

This sequence joins TRBV29-1 and TRBJ2-1; D may be TRBD1 or TRBD2 (6 bases each). Per the germline V gene, CDR1 is SQVTM and CDR2 is ANQGSEA. The V end was cut by 5 bases, the J end by 3 bases, with 11 bases between. The CDR3 has 13 residues. CDR3 in DNA: TGCAGCGTTTTCGGGGGCCACTACAATGAGCAGTTCTTC. It is translated as CSVFGGHYNEQFF.